This T cell receptor beta chain came from a study of T cells after yellow fever vaccination (dated by TCRdb to between 2017 and 2020). Background on the whole study: The SMART-Seq v4 Ultra Low Input RNA kit was used to prepare libraries from fractions with low cell numbers. Bulk TCR alpha and beta repertoires were sequenced longitudinally to track T-cell clones before and after primary and booster YFV17D yellow fever vaccination. Blood was drawn at multiple timepoints before and after primary and secondary immunization, with bulk PBMC replicates and cell subsets isolated. The cohort comprised two healthy male donors, one aged 18 to 29 and one aged 30 to 40 years. Results and caveats for the whole study, not just this receptor: Because abundant contaminating clonotypes from the bulk population could be contained in FACS-sorted repertoires, computational filtering was required. Compared with the primary T-cell response, the secondary T-cell response was faster but weaker, reaching its peak on day 5 rather than on day 15. Only two donors were included in the study, so the extent to which the findings can be generalized is limited. Most clones expanded after primary vaccination (approximately 96% of CD4 and around 89% of CD8) were re-detected after the booster, suggesting that broad memory maintenance occurred. A small fraction of clonotypes showed up in both the CD4 and CD8 compartments, probably as a result of convergent recombination.

The instrument given in TCRdb is Illumina NovaSeq 6000. TCR cDNA was synthesized by 5'RACE template switching, which introduced a universal primer site and unique molecular identifiers. cDNA synthesis was primed from both the TCR alpha and TCR beta constant segments. Library amplification involved two PCR steps, and the second step added sample barcodes and sequencing adapters. Sequencing of the libraries was done on either Illumina HiSeq 2500 (2x100 bp) or NovaSeq (2x150 bp). On the authors' methods: MIGEC handled demultiplexing of reads and collapsing into UMI consensus sequences, while MiXCR performed V(D)J alignment. Using edgeR on replicate PBMC samples, clonotypes were called vaccine-responding if FDR was below 0.01 and the log2 fold change was above 5 up to day 15. CD4 or CD8 identity was assigned to each bulk clonotype according to whether the clonotype was present at higher abundance in the sequenced CD4 repertoire or the sequenced CD8 repertoire. Starting from the raw public reads, TCRdb applied fastp trimming at Q25, assembled clones with MiXCR and retained in-frame beta chains. Every distinct CDR3 protein forms one entry, paired with its most common genes and DNA. Clone size and V and J calls follow TCRdb, not the original study. The sample data list some 320,000 distinct CDR3 sequences, and approximately 12% of these were observed just once. Together, the top ten hold about 3% of the sample.

The meaning of the sample's treatment or condition label: live attenuated yellow fever vaccine strain. A standard Ficoll-Paque protocol was used to isolate PBMCs from peripheral blood. Dynabeads CD4 and CD8 positive selection kits were used to isolate CD4 and CD8 T-cell fractions. RNA was extracted with TriZol from bulk PBMCs, CD4 and CD8 fractions, and dextramer-positive and dextramer-negative fractions. V sheds 2 bases and J sheds 4 bases, leaving 8 bases between their ends. The CDR3 starts with the cysteine, ends with the phenylalanine, and has 13 residues. The sequence is cut down to CDR3 DNA, 39 bases in frame from base 1. This clonotype showed up many times. Its antigen has not been determined. No base quality information exists; no much larger clone differs at one position.

The sample consisted of CD4+ T cells sorted from PBMCs, taken 45 days after the yellow fever booster vaccination. The clonotype comes from a young man who received the YFV17D yellow fever vaccine. The chain couples TRBV12-3 or TRBV12-4 to TRBJ1-1, and the D gene may be TRBD1, 6 bases matching. CDR3 loop: CASSLRGGTEAFF. Read as DNA, the sequence is TGTGCCAGCAGTTTAAGAGGGGGCACTGAAGCTTTCTTT.